This is a list of T cell receptor beta chains from one sample in a study of spatial heterogeneity in lung cancer. TCRdb passed the 5' RACE reads through MiXCR, listing each CDR3 protein once. This sample carries some 110,000 distinct CDR3 sequences, more than 9% of them seen once, and the ten largest clones take roughly 17%. Sequencing used PBMCs, obtained at follow-up. Source of these receptors: a male donor with early-stage non-small cell lung cancer. Both conserved end residues are trimmed from each CDR3. Fields, in order: V gene, J gene, D gene, clone size, CDR3 protein. A D gene is named only where the DNA matches it firmly. A clone size is listed for some rows: how often the clone was seen (once, few, many), or a class if it is expanded.

v_call: TRBV27; j_call: TRBJ2-7; d_call: TRBD1; clone_size: .; cdr3_aa: ASSTGTGSGEQY
v_call: TRBV11-1; j_call: TRBJ2-5; d_call: .; clone_size: .; cdr3_aa: ASSSGPRGETQY
v_call: TRBV6-5; j_call: TRBJ2-7; d_call: TRBD2; clone_size: few; cdr3_aa: ASGRGSYSEQY
v_call: TRBV19; j_call: TRBJ1-5; d_call: TRBD1; clone_size: .; cdr3_aa: ATSVGQVINQPQH
v_call: TRBV12-3/TRBV12-4; j_call: TRBJ1-1; d_call: .; clone_size: .; cdr3_aa: ASSFGLSEAF
v_call: TRBV5-1; j_call: TRBJ2-7; d_call: .; clone_size: .; cdr3_aa: ASSGDIYEQY
v_call: TRBV10-1; j_call: TRBJ1-2; d_call: .; clone_size: many; cdr3_aa: ASSDQKNYGYT
v_call: TRBV4-1; j_call: TRBJ1-1; d_call: TRBD1; clone_size: few; cdr3_aa: ASSQVPQGLNTEAF
v_call: TRBV14; j_call: TRBJ2-1; d_call: .; clone_size: .; cdr3_aa: ASSQWGSNEQF
v_call: TRBV7-9; j_call: TRBJ1-1; d_call: TRBD1; clone_size: .; cdr3_aa: ASSPHRGGMNTEAF
v_call: TRBV28; j_call: TRBJ2-5; d_call: TRBD2; clone_size: many; cdr3_aa: ASSSITPWLADQETQY
v_call: TRBV5-8; j_call: TRBJ2-2; d_call: TRBD2; clone_size: few; cdr3_aa: ASSLPGLAGTGELF
v_call: TRBV20-1; j_call: TRBJ1-5; d_call: .; clone_size: .; cdr3_aa: SARDPYDQPQH
v_call: TRBV5-5; j_call: TRBJ1-4; d_call: .; clone_size: .; cdr3_aa: ASSPGGTTNEKLF
v_call: TRBV7-6; j_call: TRBJ1-1; d_call: .; clone_size: few; cdr3_aa: ASSSEGRSSEAF
v_call: TRBV6-1; j_call: TRBJ1-1; d_call: .; clone_size: .; cdr3_aa: ASSVNWNTEAF
v_call: TRBV7-9; j_call: TRBJ2-1; d_call: .; clone_size: .; cdr3_aa: ASSLHGGYNEQF
v_call: TRBV10-1; j_call: TRBJ2-1; d_call: TRBD2; clone_size: .; cdr3_aa: ASSEGPPSRVPSGGSHLNEQF
v_call: TRBV4-2; j_call: TRBJ1-5; d_call: .; clone_size: many; cdr3_aa: ASSQDRGSPTTNQPQH
v_call: TRBV20-1; j_call: TRBJ2-3; d_call: TRBD2; clone_size: few; cdr3_aa: SARELAGTDTQY
v_call: TRBV5-1; j_call: TRBJ2-3; d_call: .; clone_size: few; cdr3_aa: ASSPGPPRTDTQY
v_call: TRBV29-1; j_call: TRBJ2-7; d_call: .; clone_size: .; cdr3_aa: SAERGSGYEQY
v_call: TRBV6-5; j_call: TRBJ2-5; d_call: .; clone_size: .; cdr3_aa: ASSFFDRRGTQY
v_call: TRBV7-2; j_call: TRBJ2-1; d_call: .; clone_size: many; cdr3_aa: ASSPNRELYNEQF
v_call: TRBV29-1; j_call: TRBJ1-4; d_call: .; clone_size: .; cdr3_aa: SAREGDEKLF
v_call: TRBV2; j_call: TRBJ1-1; d_call: .; clone_size: many; cdr3_aa: ASRAGTANTEAF
v_call: TRBV6-5; j_call: TRBJ2-3; d_call: TRBD2; clone_size: many; cdr3_aa: ASSYTVAGGFTDTQY
v_call: TRBV28; j_call: TRBJ2-7; d_call: .; clone_size: few; cdr3_aa: ASNPDLLREQY
v_call: TRBV6-8; j_call: TRBJ1-1; d_call: .; clone_size: .; cdr3_aa: ASTPRQVGTEAF
v_call: TRBV9; j_call: TRBJ2-6; d_call: .; clone_size: many; cdr3_aa: ASSASGATANVLT
v_call: TRBV20-1; j_call: TRBJ1-1; d_call: TRBD1; clone_size: many; cdr3_aa: SAGPRGRGDTEAF
v_call: TRBV9; j_call: TRBJ2-2; d_call: .; clone_size: few; cdr3_aa: ASSLTSSSGELF
v_call: TRBV7-9; j_call: TRBJ1-1; d_call: TRBD1; clone_size: many; cdr3_aa: ASSSRDRGRGRTEAF
v_call: TRBV5-1; j_call: TRBJ1-1; d_call: TRBD1; clone_size: .; cdr3_aa: ASSLLTGVGTEAF
v_call: TRBV6-2/TRBV6-3; j_call: TRBJ2-5; d_call: .; clone_size: many; cdr3_aa: ASSLRKETQY
v_call: TRBV27; j_call: TRBJ1-6; d_call: TRBD1; clone_size: many; cdr3_aa: ASRKGQGNSPLH
v_call: TRBV6-6; j_call: TRBJ1-4; d_call: .; clone_size: .; cdr3_aa: ASSQLRSYNEKLF
v_call: TRBV27; j_call: TRBJ2-1; d_call: TRBD2; clone_size: .; cdr3_aa: ATTVRSGGNEQF
v_call: TRBV5-4; j_call: TRBJ2-3; d_call: .; clone_size: few; cdr3_aa: ASSLSSADTQY
v_call: TRBV6-5; j_call: TRBJ2-5; d_call: TRBD2; clone_size: once; cdr3_aa: ASGRRGGRETQY
v_call: TRBV28; j_call: TRBJ1-1; d_call: .; clone_size: .; cdr3_aa: ASVGGPRGITEAF
v_call: TRBV2; j_call: TRBJ1-5; d_call: TRBD1; clone_size: many; cdr3_aa: ASREQGNQPQH
v_call: TRBV7-9; j_call: TRBJ2-1; d_call: .; clone_size: many; cdr3_aa: ASSLGTDLQF
v_call: TRBV25-1; j_call: TRBJ1-5; d_call: .; clone_size: .; cdr3_aa: ASSDSSQPQH
v_call: TRBV5-4; j_call: TRBJ1-3; d_call: .; clone_size: .; cdr3_aa: ASSLQGSSSGNTIY
v_call: TRBV6-5; j_call: TRBJ2-1; d_call: TRBD1; clone_size: .; cdr3_aa: ASRGPGGGNEQF
v_call: TRBV9; j_call: TRBJ1-1; d_call: .; clone_size: many; cdr3_aa: ASSPGHSNTEAF
v_call: TRBV7-2; j_call: TRBJ1-1; d_call: TRBD1; clone_size: many; cdr3_aa: ASSLVGQGATTEAF
v_call: TRBV6-4; j_call: TRBJ1-5; d_call: TRBD1; clone_size: .; cdr3_aa: ASGGQGRDQPQH